The source of this T cell receptor (beta chain) is a study of control samples from healthy donors and cancer patients. Using immunoSEQ multiplex PCR, the repertoire was profiled, and TCRdb retains in-frame clones only, with some absent. Among about 160,000 clones listed, around 94% were seen once. The sequence was obtained from a man aged 60 to 69 with colorectal cancer. The sequencing sample was made of PBMCs.

The CDR3 here is CASSTTGGVYGYTF. CDR3 sequence (DNA): TGTGCCAGCAGCACCACAGGGGGCGTATATGGCTACACCTTC. The V and J genes are TRBV7-2 and TRBJ1-2; TRBD1 agrees at 9 bases. Trimming cost V 5 bases and J 5 bases; bases outside gene matches: 6. CDR1 is SGHTA, CDR2 FQGNSA, per germline. The CDR3 spans 14 residues. Based on the CDR3 plus reference TRBV7-2 and TRBJ1-2, the full variable domain is GAGVSQSPSNKVTEKGKDVELRCDPISGHTALYWYRQSLGQGLEFLIYFQGNSAPDKSGLPSDRFSAERTGGSVSTLTIQRTQQEDSAVYLCASSTTGGVYGYTFGSGTRLTVV.